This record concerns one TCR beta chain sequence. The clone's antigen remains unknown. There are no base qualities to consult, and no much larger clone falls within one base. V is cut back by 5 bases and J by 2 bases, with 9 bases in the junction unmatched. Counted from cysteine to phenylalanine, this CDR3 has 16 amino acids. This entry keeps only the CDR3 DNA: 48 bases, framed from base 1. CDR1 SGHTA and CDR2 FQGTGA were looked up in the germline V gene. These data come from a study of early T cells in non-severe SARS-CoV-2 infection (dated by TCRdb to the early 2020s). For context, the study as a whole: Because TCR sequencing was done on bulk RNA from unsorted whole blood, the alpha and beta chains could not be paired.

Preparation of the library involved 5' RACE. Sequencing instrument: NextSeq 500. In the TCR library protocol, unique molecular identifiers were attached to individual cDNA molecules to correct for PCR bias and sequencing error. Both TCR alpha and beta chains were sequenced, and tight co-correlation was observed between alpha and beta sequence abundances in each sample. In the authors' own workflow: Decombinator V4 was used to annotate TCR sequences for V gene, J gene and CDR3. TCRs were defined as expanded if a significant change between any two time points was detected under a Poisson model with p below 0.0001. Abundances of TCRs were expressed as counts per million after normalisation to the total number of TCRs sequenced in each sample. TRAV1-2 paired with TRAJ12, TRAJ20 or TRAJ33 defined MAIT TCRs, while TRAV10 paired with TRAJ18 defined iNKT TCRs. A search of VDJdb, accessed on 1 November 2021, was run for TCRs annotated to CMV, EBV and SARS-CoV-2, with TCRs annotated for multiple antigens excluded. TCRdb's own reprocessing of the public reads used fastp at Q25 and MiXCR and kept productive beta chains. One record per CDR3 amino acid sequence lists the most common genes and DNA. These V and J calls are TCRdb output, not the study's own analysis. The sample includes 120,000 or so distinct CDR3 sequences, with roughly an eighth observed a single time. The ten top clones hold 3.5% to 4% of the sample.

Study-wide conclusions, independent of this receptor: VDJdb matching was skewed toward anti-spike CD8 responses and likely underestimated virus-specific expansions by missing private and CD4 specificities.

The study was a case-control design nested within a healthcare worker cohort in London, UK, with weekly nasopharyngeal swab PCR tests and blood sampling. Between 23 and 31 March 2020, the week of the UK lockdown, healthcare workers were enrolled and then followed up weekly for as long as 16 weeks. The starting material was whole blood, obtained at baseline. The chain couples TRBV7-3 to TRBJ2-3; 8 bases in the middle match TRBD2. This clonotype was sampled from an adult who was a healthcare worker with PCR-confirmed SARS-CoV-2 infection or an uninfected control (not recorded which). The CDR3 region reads CASSPPGTSHTDTQYF. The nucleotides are TGTGCCAGCAGCCCCCCGGGGACTAGTCACACAGATACGCAGTATTTT.